This T cell receptor beta chain was retrieved from a study of T cells in tumors after PD-1 blockade. Study at large: Excluded were patients with checkpoint blockade, immunosuppressants, or radiotherapy or other anti-cancer therapy within 4 weeks.

Per germline, CDR1 SEHNR and CDR2 FQNEAQ (reference sequence). J was trimmed by 7 bases and V by 4 bases; bases with no gene match: 10. The CDR3 contains 14 residues. Some clones are missing from TCRdb's copy, which holds only in-frame ones; the method was immunoSEQ multiplex PCR. This sample has 20,000 or so clones, with 81% found just once. Regarding the study as a whole: Some novel exhausted tumor clones appeared in pre-treatment blood, suggesting peripheral recruitment.

About this clone: Antigen unknown.

The source of this sequence is a human donor with advanced basal cell or squamous cell carcinoma (not recorded which). This material consisted of PBMCs, taken after anti-PD-1 therapy. This chain joins TRBV7-9 and TRBJ2-7; 7 bases fit TRBD2. The CDR3 bases are TGTGCCAGCAGCTCGGGGGGTACGTTTTCGGAGCAGTACTTC. Translating gives CASSSGGTFSEQYF.